Here is one T cell receptor (beta chain) with its context. Which antigen it targets is not known. It has no much larger one-base neighbor in the sample; base qualities were not kept. From the germline V gene, CDR1 is SGHVS and CDR2 is FQNEAQ. Measured from the cysteine to the phenylalanine, the CDR3 is 15 residues long. The CDR3 DNA has 45 bases and is translated from base 1. V lost 3 bases and J lost 6 bases, and the count of bases not matched to a germline gene is 3. The time point label for this specimen denotes: baseline before first vaccination. The sample's treatment or condition, from its label and the paper: meningococcal conjugate vaccine given as trial control. Samples from vaccinated people were obtained from the UK trials COV001 and COV002, which included a single-blind randomized controlled phase 2/3 trial of AZD1222 (ChAdOx1 nCoV-19) in healthy adults. For TCRbeta chain sequencing, PBMC samples were collected from trial participants at day 0 and at day 28 after the second dose.

The CDR3 regions of human TCRbeta chains were analyzed by immunosequencing. From the authors' description of their analysis: Repertoire TCRs were matched against a reference library of SARS-CoV-2-specific TCRs generated with the MIRA antigen-specificity platform. Breadth meant the fraction of unique TCRs that were SARS-CoV-2-associated, whereas depth meant the fraction of total T cells that were SARS-CoV-2-associated. Using the MIRA data, each spike-specific TCR was mapped to the spike region that the TCR reacts to and placed in a CD4 or CD8 class. Log10-transformed breadth and depth values were compared by one-way ANOVA with Sidak's multiple comparisons tests. TCRdb carries this immuneACCESS record with in-frame sequences only. Its versions omit some clonotypes, under half of them owing to an unresolved V gene in the studies checked, with the rest unexplained. That table is the source of V, J and clone size, and D and trimming were worked out from the DNA. The sample has some 170,000 clones on record, about 90% of them singletons. The ten largest make up roughly 4.4% of the sample.

This sample is part of a study of T cell responses to AZD1222 COVID-19 vaccine (dated by TCRdb to the early 2020s). Describing the broader study: A total of approximately 250 trial participants underwent TCR sequencing, of whom about 210 had received two doses of AZD1222 and 26 had received two doses of the MenACWY control vaccine. Trial participants were enrolled into age subgroups of 18-55, 56-69 and 70-plus years, which contained about 150, 27 and 61 TCR-sequenced participants, respectively.

The study at large found these results: The 56-69-year group was small, and its depth increase did not reach significance, likely because of low power. Only 5 to 7 AZD1222 recipients were SARS-CoV-2 seropositive at baseline, limiting conclusions about previously exposed vaccinees. A significant rise in spike-specific TCR breadth and depth was observed after two AZD1222 doses relative to day 0 and relative to MenACWY recipients. Because no day 14 peak-response samples were available, the repertoires could be characterized only after the peak T cell response. Most participants were white British and females outnumbered males, and the authors suggested that clonal diversity may have been underestimated. Vaccine-associated CD4 TCRs spanned the whole spike protein, with dominant responses in regions 160-218 and 743-854. Reportedly, almost half of the unique spike-specific TCRs recognized epitopes lying outside the regions that are mutated in the B.1.351 and B.1.1.7 variants.

The specimen comprised peripheral blood, sampled on day 0 of MenACWY control vaccination. This TCR was recovered from an adult in good health. The V gene is TRBV7-8 and the J gene is TRBJ2-1, and TRBD2 aligns with 12 junction nucleotides. In nucleotides, the sequence is TGTGCCAGCAGCTTCTCTAGCGGGAGGGTCAATGAGCAGTTCTTC. It encodes CASSFSSGRVNEQFF.